One TCR beta chain is described in this entry. This clone was detected a few times. What antigen it recognizes has not been identified. Base qualities were left out, and no much larger clone turns up one base away. From each donor, a single peripheral blood sample of 100 to 150 mL on average was drawn into heparinised tubes. Using a panel that included CD45RO, CCR7, CD25, CD127, CD95 and CD27, naive, central memory, regulatory and stem cell-like memory CD4+ T cells were sorted on a BD FACSAria II. Purity was above 95% for every sorted population. Right away, PBMCs were isolated by Lymphoprep density gradient centrifugation and were stained directly, with no culture step. Samples were stained and sorted in pairs, with one healthy donor and one patient per experiment, so that batch effects were minimized. The trim is 5 bases for V and 6 bases for J, with a gap of 10 bases between the germline ends. The CDR3 runs 12 amino acids, cysteine and phenylalanine included. Only the CDR3 DNA stays, 36 bases, in frame from base 1. Sequences MDHEN (CDR1) and SYDVKM (CDR2) are obtained from the germline V gene.

The source of the sample is a study of beta chain features in type 1 diabetes listed by TCRdb under 2018. A note on the overall study: Mean age, gender distribution, total cell number and subset yield were not different between patients and healthy donors. Whereas all 28 donors provided naive and central memory subsets, regulatory and stem cell-like memory subsets were isolated from just 8 patients and roughly 8 healthy donors. In the study, TCRB repertoires of sorted circulating CD4+ T cell subsets from recently diagnosed type 1 diabetes patients were compared with those of matched healthy donors. Across all samples, about 110 million sorted cells were examined, and cell number per subset correlated strongly with RNA yield. The investigation overall reported the following: At VDJ recombination sites, patients with type 1 diabetes made fewer insertions and deleted more nucleotides, a pattern implying thymic rearrangement abnormalities. Sequencing cDNA rather than genomic DNA could over-represent highly expressing activated cells, although activation and CD3 levels did not differ between groups. PCR might favor shorter templates, but patient and control samples were amplified and corrected together, so any skew would affect both groups equally. In all four CD4+ subsets, TCRB CDR3 length was moderately but significantly shorter in type 1 diabetes patients. HLA sub-analyses involved small numbers of individuals, so any influence of HLA type on TCRB rearrangement remained unresolved. Naive, central memory and regulatory TCRB repertoires appeared more similar among patients than among healthy donors.

All of the isolated RNA was reverse transcribed with the High Capacity cDNA Reverse Transcription Kit, so expressed TCRB transcripts were sequenced. Deep immunoSEQ sequencing was applied to naive, central memory and regulatory T cell samples, giving an average of around 3.8 million total reads per sample. Sorted cells were lysed in RLT buffer, and RNA was extracted using DNase-treated RNeasy Micro or Mini kits according to cell number. To prevent cross-contamination, each cell subset was processed individually, whereas patient and healthy donor samples were processed jointly. Using the immunoSEQ multiplex PCR, TCRB sequences were amplified from cDNA into 87-bp fragments spanning the CDR3 region. Sequencing of the amplicons was done on the Illumina HiSeq platform. As for the authors' bioinformatics: PCR bias was corrected computationally using synthetic template baselines, and reads within Hamming distance 2 were collapsed, with unmergeable singletons discarded. Reads were aligned to IMGT to assign V, D and J genes, CDR3 length, and insertions or deletions at six rearrangement sites. Within each subset, clonotype counts were normalized to sorted cell number, and only after that were true diversity and Gini coefficients computed with the tcR R package. The overlap coefficient, calculated on TCRB nucleotide sequences, was used to measure repertoire sharing. Out-of-frame TCRB sequences from naive cells were analyzed as a proxy for the pre-selection repertoire. As stored in TCRdb, this immuneACCESS dataset retains in-frame rearrangements with V and J assigned. A fraction of the clones does not appear; measured against another copy, unresolved V genes explain less than half of the discrepancy, and the remainder lacks a known reason. D and trimming were read from the DNA, whereas the V and J calls and clone size are those reported in that table. The sample includes about 650,000 clones, with around 12% observed a single time. The biggest ten clones account for more than 0.095% of the sample.

The receptor chain draws on TRBV28 and TRBJ1-2; the D gene is unclear. The sequenced sample was naive CD4+ T cells from blood. In light of the paper, this sample's cell subset or site label describes: true naive CD4+ T cells. This clonotype originated in a man aged 25-40 years with type 1 diabetes. The DNA reads as follows: TGTGCCAGCAGTCAACGATCCAATGGCTACACCTTC. The encoded protein is CASSQRSNGYTF.